This TCR beta chain was sequenced during a study of cytomegalovirus exposure and HLA in healthy donors. PCR was performed using 60 Vbeta and 13 Jbeta primers. This table comes from immunoSEQ multiplex PCR, and its TCRdb copy is limited to in-frame clones, with some not included. The sample lists about 200,000 clones, roughly 80% occurring once. Comment on this clone: Compared with germline, one end of the junction differs, possibly owing to a read error.

The CDR3 is 13 residues long. Germline-derived CDR1 and CDR2 are MNHEY and SVGAGI. This TCR was sampled from a woman under 40 in good health and CMV-seronegative. The source material was PBMCs. The genes are TRBV6-5 and TRBJ1-2; maybe TRBD1 (6 bases). The CDR3 DNA reads TGTGCCAGCAGGACTACAGGGTTCTATGGCTACCCCTTC. Translated: CASRTTGFYGYPF.